This note documents a single TCR beta chain sequence. The antigen it binds to is not known. Base qualities were left out, and no much larger clone turns up one base away. These data are taken from a study of blood T cell repertoires in COVID-19 (TCRdb year 2020). A note on the overall study: Samples covering the acute and convalescent phases of COVID-19 were provided by collaborators in the United States, Italy and Spain. The material from the prospective study consisted of cDNA or gDNA derived from T cells, B-cell-depleted T cells, or PBMCs. Deeply sampled blood TCRbeta repertoires from subjects exposed to, actively infected with, or recovered from COVID-19 were included in the dataset. The repertoires were released in a freely available public database meant as a resource for research on the immune response to SARS-CoV-2. Samples were obtained from the ongoing ImmuneRACE study (first 160 participants) and from 1,000 to 1,500 subjects provided by 6 global collaborators. A de-identified subject ID, COVID-19 status, age in years and sex were almost always included in the sample metadata. HLA class I and class II types, where available, came from metadata supplied by the sample provider rather than from assay-based typing. General study outcomes and caveats: How much clinical and demographic metadata was included differed by source and by participant, and the metadata was provided uncurated.

Enrolling through a virtual design, the prospective study's participants ranged in age from about 18 to 89 years and lived across around 25 United States geographic areas. In the prospective study, cohorts were assigned on the basis of participant-reported clinical history obtained from a screening survey and a study questionnaire. For ImmuneRACE Cohort 3, a participant was defined as recovered based on two consecutive negative NP/OP PCR tests, clearance by a healthcare professional, or resolution of symptoms. In the prospective study, whole blood, serum and a nasopharyngeal or oropharyngeal swab were collected from each participant by mobile phlebotomists. Additional blood draws and questionnaires over an approximately 2-month period could optionally be provided by prospective study participants. Before DNA extraction, prospective study blood samples were shipped either frozen or at room temperature.

The immunoSEQ Assay, a bias-controlled multiplex PCR, was used to amplify TCRbeta CDR3 regions from genomic DNA. In the paper's pipeline: Within the assay, amplification of reference gene primers was used to estimate how many nucleated cells each sample contained. Sequence reads were collapsed and filtered to measure the absolute abundance of every unique TCRbeta CDR3 rearrangement. For each sample, productive Simpson clonality was calculated as the square root of Simpson's diversity index over productive rearrangements. Not all clones reach the TCRdb copy of this immuneACCESS table, which keeps in-frame sequences only. Checked studies attribute under half of the gap to unresolved V genes and leave the rest unexplained. V and J calls and clone size are as listed in that table; D and trimming were resolved from the DNA. This sample has approximately 300,000 clones in its table, and roughly 90% of those were observed once. Together, the top ten hold roughly 18% of the sample.

The specimen was PBMCs or T cells enriched from blood (not recorded which). The clonotype originates from a woman between 25 and 40 years old who had recovered from COVID-19.

The CDR3 sequence is CASRGQGPVGSGYTF. The bases read TGTGCCAGCAGGGGACAGGGCCCCGTGGGGAGTGGCTACACCTTC. Recombination linked TRBV7-2 to TRBJ1-2, with 9 bases aligning to TRBD1. Sequences SGHTA (CDR1) and FQGNSA (CDR2) are obtained from the germline V gene. At the junction V is shortened by 6 bases and J by 7 bases; bases outside the gene matches: 12. The cysteine opens and the phenylalanine closes a CDR3 of 15 amino acids. Solely the CDR3 DNA is kept, with 45 bases framed from the first base.